These 3 T cell receptor beta chains were all obtained from the same sample, sequenced in a study of blood T cell repertoires in COVID-19. Here immunoSEQ multiplex PCR was the method, and the copy in TCRdb shows in-frame clones only, minus some. The sample has roughly 30,000 clones, around 83% seen once. Sequenced: peripheral blood. The origin of the receptors is a human donor in a cohort sampled during active COVID-19.

This clone was detected only once. In nucleotides, the CDR3 is TGCGCCAGCAGTGCCTATCTAGCGGGGGGTCGAAATGAGCAGTTCTTC. Protein: CASSAYLAGGRNEQFF. The chain couples TRBV10-1 to TRBJ2-1; TRBD2 aligns across 11 bases. CDR1 and CDR2 (germline): WNHNN, SYGVQD (reference sequence). CDR3 length: 16 amino acids. Trimming at V came to 4 bases and at J to 7 bases, leaving 9 bases not matched to a gene.

The chain couples TRBV7-2 to TRBJ2-5, with 7 bases lining up with TRBD1. Germline lookup yields CDR1 SGHTA and CDR2 FQGNSA. V gave up 5 bases and J gave up 0 bases; unmatched junction bases: 6. The CDR3 is 15 amino acids. CDR3 sequence (DNA): TGTGCCAGCAGCACCCAGGACAGGCACCAAGAGACCCAGTACTTC. Its translation: CASSTQDRHQETQYF.

V usage is TRBV5-1 and J usage is TRBJ1-4; TRBD1 matches 7 bases. CDR1 and CDR2 (germline): SGHRS, YFSETQ. There are 13 residues in the CDR3. V shed 5 bases and J 7 bases; nucleotides not matched to a gene: 5. The DNA for the CDR3 is TGCGCCAGCAGGACAGGGTTTGGTGAAAAACTGTTTTTT. It is translated as CASRTGFGEKLFF.